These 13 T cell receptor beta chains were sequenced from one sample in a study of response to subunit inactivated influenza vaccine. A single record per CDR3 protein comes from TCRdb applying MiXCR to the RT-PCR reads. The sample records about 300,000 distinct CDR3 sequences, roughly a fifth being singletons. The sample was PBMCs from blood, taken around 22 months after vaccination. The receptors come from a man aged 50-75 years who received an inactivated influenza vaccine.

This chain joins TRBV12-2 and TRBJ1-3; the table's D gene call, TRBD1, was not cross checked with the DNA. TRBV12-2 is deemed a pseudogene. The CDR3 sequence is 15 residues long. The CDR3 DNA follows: TGTGCAAGCCCGGCCAGGCGGGCATCTGGAAACACCATATATTTT. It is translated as CASPARRASGNTIYF.

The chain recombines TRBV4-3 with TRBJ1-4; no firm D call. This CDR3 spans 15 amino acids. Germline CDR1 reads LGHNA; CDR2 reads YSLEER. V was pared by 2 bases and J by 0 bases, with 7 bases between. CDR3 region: CASSQMEATNEKLFF. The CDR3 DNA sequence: TGCGCCAGCAGCCAAATGGAGGCAACTAATGAAAAACTGTTTTTT.

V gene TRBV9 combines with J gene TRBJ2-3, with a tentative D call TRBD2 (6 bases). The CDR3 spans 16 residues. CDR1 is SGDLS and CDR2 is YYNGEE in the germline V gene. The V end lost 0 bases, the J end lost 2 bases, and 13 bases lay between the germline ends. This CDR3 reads CASSVDPAGDTDTQYF. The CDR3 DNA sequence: TGTGCCAGCAGCGTAGATCCAGCGGGCGACACAGATACGCAGTATTTT.

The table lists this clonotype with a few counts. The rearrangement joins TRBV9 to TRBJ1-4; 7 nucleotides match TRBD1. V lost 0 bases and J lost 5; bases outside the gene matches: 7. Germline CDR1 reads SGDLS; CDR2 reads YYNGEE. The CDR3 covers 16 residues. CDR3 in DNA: TGTGCCAGCAGCGTAGCGGGGACAGACCCGAATGAAAAACTGTTTTTT. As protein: CASSVAGTDPNEKLFF.

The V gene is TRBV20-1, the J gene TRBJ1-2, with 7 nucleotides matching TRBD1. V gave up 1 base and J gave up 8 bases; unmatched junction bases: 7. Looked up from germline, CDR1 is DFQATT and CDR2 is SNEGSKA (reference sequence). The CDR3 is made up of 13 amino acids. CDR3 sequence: CSARAEQGNGYTF. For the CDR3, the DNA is TGCAGTGCTAGAGCAGAACAGGGGAACGGCTACACCTTC.

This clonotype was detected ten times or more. CDR3 nucleotides: TGTGCCAGCAGTCCGTCGGGACAGGGGGCTGAAGCTTTCTTT. Its protein is CASSPSGQGAEAFF. The chain has TRBV12-3 or TRBV12-4 and TRBJ1-1; 11 bases map to TRBD1. With 5 bases clipped from V and 6 bases from J, the junction kept 5 bases outside the gene matches. The CDR3 is made up of 14 amino acids.

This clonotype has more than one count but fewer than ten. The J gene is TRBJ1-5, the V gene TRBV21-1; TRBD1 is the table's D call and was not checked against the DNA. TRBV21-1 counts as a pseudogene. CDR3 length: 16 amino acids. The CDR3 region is CASSQSRVFSNQPQHF. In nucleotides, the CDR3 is TGTGCCAGCAGCCAATCCAGGGTTTTTAGCAATCAGCCCCAGCATTTT.

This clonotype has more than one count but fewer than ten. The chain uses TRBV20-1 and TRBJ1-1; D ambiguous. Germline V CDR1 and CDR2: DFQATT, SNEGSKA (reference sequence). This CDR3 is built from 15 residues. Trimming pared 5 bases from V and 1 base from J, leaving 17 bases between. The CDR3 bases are TGCAGTGCTCCACGGGAGGGAAGGGCGAACACTGAAGCTTTCTTT. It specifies CSAPREGRANTEAFF.

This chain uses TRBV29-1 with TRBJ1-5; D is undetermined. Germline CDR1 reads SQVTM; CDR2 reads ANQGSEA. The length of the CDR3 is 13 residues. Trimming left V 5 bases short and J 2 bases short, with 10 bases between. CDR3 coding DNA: TGCAGCGTTCTTGACATAGGCAATCAGCCCCAGCATTTT. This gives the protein CSVLDIGNQPQHF.

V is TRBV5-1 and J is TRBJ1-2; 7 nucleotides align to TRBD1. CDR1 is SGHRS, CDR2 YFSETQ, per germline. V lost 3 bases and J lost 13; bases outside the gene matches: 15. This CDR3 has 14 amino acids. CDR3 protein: CASSSGGTATLGTF. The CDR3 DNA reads TGCGCCAGCAGCTCGGGCGGGACAGCGACCTTAGGCACCTTC.

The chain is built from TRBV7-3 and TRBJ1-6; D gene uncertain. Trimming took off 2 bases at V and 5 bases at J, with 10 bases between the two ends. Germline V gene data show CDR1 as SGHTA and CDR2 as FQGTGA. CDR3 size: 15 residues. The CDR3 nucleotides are TGTGCCAGCAGCTTATCTCACAGCAATAATTCACCCCTCCACTTT. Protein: CASSLSHSNNSPLHF.

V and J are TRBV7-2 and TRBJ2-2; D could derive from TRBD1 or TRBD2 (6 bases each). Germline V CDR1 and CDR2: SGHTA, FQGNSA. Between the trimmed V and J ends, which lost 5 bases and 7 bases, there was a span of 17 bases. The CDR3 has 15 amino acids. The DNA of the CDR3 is TGTGCCAGCAGCCCCCAGGGGCGGGGCGACGGGGAGCTGTTTTTT. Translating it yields CASSPQGRGDGELFF.

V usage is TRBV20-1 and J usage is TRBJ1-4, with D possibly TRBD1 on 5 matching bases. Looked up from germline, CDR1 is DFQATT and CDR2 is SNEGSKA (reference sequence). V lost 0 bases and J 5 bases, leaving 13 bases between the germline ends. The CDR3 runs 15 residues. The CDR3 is CSARDSGGLNEKLFF. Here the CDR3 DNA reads TGCAGTGCTAGAGATTCCGGGGGATTAAATGAAAAACTGTTTTTT.